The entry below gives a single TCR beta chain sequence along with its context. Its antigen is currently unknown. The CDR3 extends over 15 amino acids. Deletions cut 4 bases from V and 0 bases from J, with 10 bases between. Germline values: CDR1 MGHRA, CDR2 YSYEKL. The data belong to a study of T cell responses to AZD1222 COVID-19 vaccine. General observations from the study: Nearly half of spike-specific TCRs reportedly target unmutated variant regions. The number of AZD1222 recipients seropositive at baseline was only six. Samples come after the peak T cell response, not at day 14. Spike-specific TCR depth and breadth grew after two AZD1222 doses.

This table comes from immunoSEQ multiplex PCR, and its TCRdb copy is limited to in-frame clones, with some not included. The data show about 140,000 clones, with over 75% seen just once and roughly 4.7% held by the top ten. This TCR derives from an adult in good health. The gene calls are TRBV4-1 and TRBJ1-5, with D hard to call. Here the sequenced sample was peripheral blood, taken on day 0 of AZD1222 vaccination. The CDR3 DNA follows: TGCGCCAGCAGCCGCAGGAGGGATAGCAATCAGCCCCAGCATTTT. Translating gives CASSRRRDSNQPQHF.